This T cell receptor (beta chain) was sequenced for a study of T cells in Graves' hyperthyroidism and ophthalmopathy. It was RNA transcripts that yielded the amplified TCR beta CDR3 regions. Researchers ran a first-round RT-PCR on the TCR CDR3 using the HTBI primer set. TCRdb itself ran the multiplex PCR reads through MiXCR, one entry per CDR3 protein. The table lists roughly 420,000 distinct CDR3 sequences, 15% to 17% of them singletons. This clonotype was picked up many times. What it binds is unknown. Study-level results: Ophthalmopathy, which appeared later, was predicted by the model a median roughly 6.4 months before onset.

Germline lookup yields CDR1 DFQATT and CDR2 SNEGSKA (reference sequence). This CDR3 is 15 amino acids long. V lost 6 bases and J lost 4, with 19 bases in between. The chain recombines TRBV20-1 with TRBJ2-1; possible D gene TRBD2, 7 bases. Material: blood. This TCR was recovered from a woman aged 18-29 years with Graves' hyperthyroidism. CDR3 residues: CSAGGGATVYNEQFF. CDR3 nucleotide sequence: TGCAGTGCGGGGGGGGGGGCGACCGTTTACAATGAGCAGTTCTTC.